This T cell receptor beta chain was sequenced in a study of blood T cells in healthy people across ages. Those donating, healthy Caucasian individuals from Russia, were aged about 6 to 95. As regards this clonotype: Its antigen is not known.

The CDR3 is made up of 12 amino acids. CDR1 is SNHLY and CDR2 is FYNNEI in the germline V gene. Study-level findings and limits: Shifts in expanded clonotypes may have been confounded by donor CMV status, which was unknown. Versus aged donors, long-lived donors had higher diversity and more naive CD4+ cells.

A second roughly 6 to 11 cycle PCR used barcoded and J-beta primers. TCRdb processed the 5' RACE reads anew with MiXCR; each CDR3 protein has one entry. The sample has 700,000 to 950,000 distinct CDR3 sequences, roughly 50% seen once. What was sequenced was blood. This TCR derives from a man aged 30-40 years in good health. This chain links TRBV2 with TRBJ2-5; unclear D gene. TRBJ2-7 matches the DNA end more closely, so the J call is doubtful. CDR3 amino acids: CASMQVVYEQYF. CDR3 bases: TGTGCCAGCATGCAGGTCGTCTACGAGCAGTACTTC.